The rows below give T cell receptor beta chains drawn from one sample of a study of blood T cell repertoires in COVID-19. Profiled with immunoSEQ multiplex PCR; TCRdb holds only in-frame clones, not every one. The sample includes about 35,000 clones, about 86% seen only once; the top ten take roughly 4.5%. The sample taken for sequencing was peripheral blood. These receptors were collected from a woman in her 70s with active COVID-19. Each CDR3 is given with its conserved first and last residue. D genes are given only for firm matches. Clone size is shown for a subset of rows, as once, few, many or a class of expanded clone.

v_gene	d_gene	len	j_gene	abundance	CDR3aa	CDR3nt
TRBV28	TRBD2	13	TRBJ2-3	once	CASSGGAIDTQYF	TGTGCCAGCAGCGGGGGGGCCATAGATACGCAGTATTTT
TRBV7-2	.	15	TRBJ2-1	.	CAGRGTGSSYNEQFF	TGTGCCGGCCGGGGGACGGGGAGCTCCTACAATGAGCAGTTCTTC
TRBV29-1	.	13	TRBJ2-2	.	CSVDGGNTGELFF	TGCAGCGTTGACGGGGGGAACACCGGGGAGCTGTTTTTT
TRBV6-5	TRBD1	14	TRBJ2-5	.	CASSWQQGGETQYF	TGTGCCAGCAGTTGGCAACAGGGGGGAGAGACCCAGTACTTC
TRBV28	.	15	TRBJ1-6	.	CASSPLGEGFSPLHF	TGTGCCAGCAGCCCCCTCGGGGAGGGGTTTTCACCCCTCCACTTT
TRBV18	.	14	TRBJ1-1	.	CASSPFSGDAEAFF	TGTGCCAGCTCACCGTTTTCAGGGGACGCTGAAGCTTTCTTT
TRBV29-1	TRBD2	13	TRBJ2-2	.	CSGGLADTGELFF	TGCAGCGGGGGACTAGCGGACACCGGGGAGCTGTTTTTT
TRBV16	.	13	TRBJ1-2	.	CASSQDVGYGYTF	TGTGCCAGCAGCCAAGATGTCGGCTATGGCTACACCTTC
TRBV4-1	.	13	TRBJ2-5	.	CASSRTRVQTQYF	TGCGCCAGCAGCCGTACGAGGGTTCAGACCCAGTACTTC
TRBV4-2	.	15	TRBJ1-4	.	CASSRGGVANEKLFF	TGTGCCAGCAGCCGGGGAGGGGTAGCTAATGAAAAACTGTTTTTT
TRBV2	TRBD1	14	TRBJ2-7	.	CASSPDRVGYEQYF	TGTGCCAGCAGTCCGGACAGGGTAGGCTACGAGCAGTACTTC
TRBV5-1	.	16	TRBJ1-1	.	CASSLVGRIMNTEAFF	TGCGCCAGCAGCTTGGTGGGCAGAATAATGAACACTGAAGCTTTCTTT
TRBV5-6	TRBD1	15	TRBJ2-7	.	CASSPATGSFYEQYF	TGTGCCAGCAGCCCCGCGACAGGGTCATTCTACGAGCAGTACTTC
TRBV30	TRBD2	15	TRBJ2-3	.	CACHTRRGGKDTQYF	TGTGCCTGCCATACTCGGCGGGGGGGGAAAGATACGCAGTATTTT
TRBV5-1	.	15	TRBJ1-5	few	CASSPGGTVNQPQHF	TGCGCCAGCAGCCCTGGGGGGACGGTGAATCAGCCCCAGCATTTT
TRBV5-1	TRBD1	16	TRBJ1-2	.	CASSLEGQGPNYGYTF	TGCGCCAGCAGCTTGGAGGGACAGGGGCCAAACTATGGCTACACCTTC
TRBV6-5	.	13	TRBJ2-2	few	CASMITGAGELFF	TGTGCCAGCATGATTACCGGGGCCGGGGAGCTGTTTTTT
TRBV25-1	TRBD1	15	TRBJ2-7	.	CASSANRGYINEQYF	TGTGCCAGCAGTGCCAACAGGGGATATATTAACGAGCAGTACTTC
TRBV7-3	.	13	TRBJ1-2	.	CASSLSQGHGYTF	TGTGCCAGCAGCTTATCACAGGGACATGGCTACACCTTC
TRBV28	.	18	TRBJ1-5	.	CASRPGGARLDSNQPQHF	TGTGCCAGCAGACCGGGGGGGGCCAGGCTAGATAGCAATCAGCCCCAGCATTTT
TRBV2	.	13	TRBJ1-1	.	CASRTYGGTEAFF	TGTGCCAGCCGGACGTATGGAGGCACTGAAGCTTTCTTT
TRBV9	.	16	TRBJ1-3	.	CASSAAGTTVGNTIYF	TGTGCCAGCAGCGCGGCCGGGACAACTGTCGGAAACACCATATATTTT
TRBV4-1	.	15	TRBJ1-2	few	CASSQAIRGDYGYTF	TGCGCCAGCAGCCAAGCAATCCGAGGAGACTATGGCTACACCTTC
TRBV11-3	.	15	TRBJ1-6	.	CASSPSGVSNSPLHF	TGTGCCAGCAGCCCCTCCGGGGTTAGCAATTCACCCCTCCACTTT
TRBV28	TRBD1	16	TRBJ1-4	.	CASSRQGAPANEKLFF	TGTGCCAGCAGTAGACAGGGGGCGCCGGCTAATGAAAAACTGTTTTTT
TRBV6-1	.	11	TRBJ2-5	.	CASSYQGPQYF	TGTGCCAGCAGTTATCAGGGGCCCCAGTACTTC
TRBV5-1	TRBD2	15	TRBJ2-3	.	CASRGGTSEGDTQYF	TGCGCCAGCAGGGGAGGGACTAGCGAAGGAGATACGCAGTATTTT
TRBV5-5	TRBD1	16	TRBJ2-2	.	CASSQTVRGSTGELFF	TGTGCCAGCAGCCAAACCGTCAGGGGGAGCACCGGGGAGCTGTTTTTT
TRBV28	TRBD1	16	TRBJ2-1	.	CASNPVEGQDWDEQFF	TGTGCCAGCAACCCGGTAGAAGGACAGGACTGGGATGAGCAGTTCTTC
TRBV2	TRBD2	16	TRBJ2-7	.	CASSGTSRASPYEQYF	TGTGCCAGCAGCGGGACTAGCAGGGCTAGCCCCTACGAGCAGTACTTC
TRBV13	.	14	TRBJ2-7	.	CASSRRWGPYEQYF	TGTGCCAGCAGCCGACGGTGGGGGCCCTACGAGCAGTACTTC
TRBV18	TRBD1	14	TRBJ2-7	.	CASSPGTESYEQYF	TGTGCCAGCTCACCCGGGACAGAGTCCTACGAGCAGTACTTC
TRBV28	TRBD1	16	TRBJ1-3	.	CASSSTGTGNGNTIYF	TGTGCCAGCAGCTCAACCGGGACAGGGAATGGAAACACCATATATTTT
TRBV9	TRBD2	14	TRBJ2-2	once	CASSVVPSGGELFF	TGTGCCAGCAGCGTAGTCCCTAGCGGGGGGGAGCTGTTTTTT
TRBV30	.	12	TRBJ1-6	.	CACRQNYSPLHF	TGTGCCTGTCGACAGAATTATTCACCCCTCCACTTT
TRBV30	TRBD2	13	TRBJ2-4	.	CAWSRSGVNIQYF	TGTGCCTGGAGTCGGAGCGGGGTAAACATTCAGTACTTC
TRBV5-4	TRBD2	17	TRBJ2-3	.	CASSLGIGLAITDTQYF	TGTGCCAGCAGCTTGGGCATTGGACTAGCAATTACAGATACGCAGTATTTT
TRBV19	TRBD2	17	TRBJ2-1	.	CASSIILAGGTYNEQFF	TGTGCCAGTAGTATAATCCTAGCGGGGGGAACCTACAATGAGCAGTTCTTC
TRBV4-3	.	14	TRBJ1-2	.	CASSQVQGNYGYTF	TGCGCCAGCAGCCAAGTACAGGGCAACTATGGCTACACCTTC
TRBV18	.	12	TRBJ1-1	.	CASSLTRTEAFF	TGTGCCAGCTCACTAACACGAACTGAAGCTTTCTTT
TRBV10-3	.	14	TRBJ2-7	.	CAISGYRVSSEQYF	TGTGCCATCAGTGGGTACAGGGTGTCAAGCGAGCAGTACTTC
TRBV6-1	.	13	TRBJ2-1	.	CASSEGWRSEQFF	TGTGCCAGCAGTGAGGGCTGGAGGTCTGAGCAGTTCTTC